The 15 T cell receptor beta chains listed next were all sequenced from one sample in a study of shared clonotypes between healthy human individuals. The repertoire was sequenced with immunoSEQ multiplex PCR; TCRdb's copy has only in-frame clones and lacks some. In the table there are millions of clones, about 94% of which are singletons. Naive CD8 cells comprised CD45RO-negative, CCR7-positively selected cells, excluding terminally differentiated effector memory CD45RA+ cells. Sequencing input: naive CD8+ T cells sorted from blood. These TCRs come from a man between 18 and 29 years old in good health.

V usage is TRBV5-1 and J usage is TRBJ2-7, with D tentatively TRBD1 or TRBD2 (6 bases each). The CDR3 is made up of 17 amino acids. The V gene lost 0 bases and the J gene lost 1 base, with 17 bases spanning the gap. Germline values: CDR1 SGHRS, CDR2 YFSETQ. The CDR3 DNA is TGCGCCAGCAGCTTGGGCGGGCGGCGGGACACATCCTACGAGCAGTACTTC. Translated, it gives CASSLGGRRDTSYEQYF.

DNA for the CDR3: TGTGCCAGCACCTTGGGGAAAGAGACCCAGTACTTC. This gives the protein CASTLGKETQYF. This chain connects TRBV7-8 to TRBJ2-5, with D uncertain. Germline CDR1 and CDR2: SGHVS and FQNEAQ. Trimming removed 7 bases at V and 3 bases at J, with 9 bases between. CDR3 size: 12 residues. The full variable domain, completed using reference TRBV7-8 and TRBJ2-5, is GAGVSQSPRYKVAKRGQDVALRCDPISGHVSLFWYQQALGQGPEFLTYFQNEAQLDKSGLPSDRFFAERPEGSVSTLKIQRTQQEDSAVYLCASTLGKETQYFGPGTRLLVL.

The rearrangement joins TRBV6-1 to TRBJ2-5, with D uncertain. The J call is uncertain, as TRBJ2-7 better fits the DNA end. CDR1 and CDR2 from the germline V gene are MNHNS and SASEGT. This CDR3 region has 13 residues. The CDR3 sequence is CASSEESSYEQYF. CDR3 nucleotide sequence: TGTGCCAGCAGTGAGGAGAGCTCCTACGAGCAGTACTTC.

This clone was found once. The chain recombines TRBV4-1 with TRBJ1-1; D ambiguous. Germline V lookup: CDR1 MGHRA, CDR2 YSYEKL. CDR3 length equals 13 residues. V shed 2 bases and J shed 3 bases, with 7 bases lying between them. In DNA form, the CDR3 reads TGCGCCAGCAGCCAATCGAGGTACACTGAAGCTTTCTTT. Protein: CASSQSRYTEAFF.

This clone was detected a few times. The CDR3 protein is CASSVTPGNSPLHF. CDR3 in DNA: TGTGCCAGCAGTGTAACCCCGGGGAATTCACCCCTCCACTTT. This sequence joins TRBV6-4 and TRBJ1-6; D is unclear. Looked up from germline, CDR1 is MRHNA and CDR2 is SNTAGT. Trimming took 4 bases from V and 7 from J, leaving 11 bases between them. The CDR3 is 14 residues long.

The chain has TRBV2 and TRBJ1-3; weak D call: TRBD1 (6 bases). With 11 bases removed from V and 2 bases from J, the gap between germline ends came to 10 bases. Looked up from germline, CDR1 is SNHLY and CDR2 is FYNNEI. The CDR3 has 12 residues. The CDR3 DNA sequence: TGTGCCTTAGGGGGTACTGGAAACACCATATATTTT. Protein sequence: CALGGTGNTIYF.

Details on this clone: Relative to the germline gene, one junction end is altered; a read error may explain this. This CDR3 is also generated by other DNA sequences in the sample. J is TRBJ2-2 and V is TRBV27; 9 bases are shared with TRBD1. Germline-derived CDR1 and CDR2 are MNHEY and SMNVEV (reference sequence). The CDR3 runs 15 residues. The CDR3 reads CASSLYGTGIGELFF. In DNA form, the CDR3 reads TGTGCCAGCAGTTTATACGGGACAGGGATCGGGGAGCTATTTTTT.

The rearrangement links TRBV28 to TRBJ2-2; D might be TRBD1 (5 bases). Per germline, CDR1 MDHEN and CDR2 SYDVKM. This CDR3 is 14 amino acids long. Trimming left V 6 bases short and J 8 bases short, with 16 bases between. DNA for the CDR3: TGTGCCAGCAGACCATTTCTGGGGCAAGGGGAGCTGTTTTTT. Its protein product is CASRPFLGQGELFF.

The genes are TRBV6-5 and TRBJ2-2; D gene unclear. The CDR3 runs 13 residues. Looked up from germline, CDR1 is MNHEY and CDR2 is SVGAGI. The V gene lost 6 bases and the J gene lost 3 bases, with 8 bases spanning the gap. The CDR3 protein is CASSSSYTGELFF. CDR3 DNA sequence: TGTGCCAGCAGCTCCTCGTACACCGGGGAGCTGTTTTTT.

This chain uses TRBV2 with TRBJ2-5; unclear D gene. This CDR3 has 11 amino acids. Trimming left V 6 bases short and J 5 bases short, with 7 bases between. Germline V CDR1 and CDR2: SNHLY, FYNNEI. The CDR3 bases are TGTGCCAGCAGGGGTGGGGAGACCCAGTACTTC. It specifies CASRGGETQYF.

This rearrangement joins TRBV5-6 to TRBJ1-2; the D gene is possibly TRBD1 (6 bases). There are 14 residues in the CDR3. V shed 4 bases and J shed 6 bases, with 16 bases lying between them. CDR1 is SGHDT, CDR2 YYEEEE, per germline. The CDR3 is CASSHPPGAHGYTF. CDR3 sequence (DNA): TGTGCCAGCAGCCACCCCCCGGGGGCCCATGGCTACACCTTC.

The CDR3, as DNA: TGTGCCAGCAGCGTAGAAGGACAGCGGCCTAGCACAGATACGCAGTATTTT. Its protein is CASSVEGQRPSTDTQYF. J is TRBJ2-3 and V is TRBV9; a weak D match, TRBD1 (6 bases). The CDR3 loop spans 17 amino acids. V gave up 0 bases and J gave up 0 bases, with 14 bases separating them. CDR1 and CDR2 (germline): SGDLS, YYNGEE.

This clone has just one count. The gene calls are TRBV7-9 and TRBJ1-2; D is uncertain. V dropped 1 base and J dropped 7 bases, with 22 bases sitting between them. Germline values: CDR1 SEHNR, CDR2 FQNEAQ (reference sequence). CDR3 length: 17 amino acids. The CDR3 loop is CASSLGSAPAHYAGYTF. CDR3 bases: TGTGCCAGCAGCTTAGGGTCCGCTCCCGCCCACTATGCTGGCTACACCTTC.

This clone was recorded once. The rearrangement uses TRBV2 and TRBJ1-4; a possible D gene is TRBD1 (5 bases). The CDR3 is 17 residues long. V was clipped by 0 bases and J by 8 bases, with 19 bases between them. Germline V CDR1 and CDR2: SNHLY, FYNNEI. In DNA form, the CDR3 reads TGTGCCAGCAGTGAAGCGCTTGTGGGGACGTTAGGAGAAAAACTGTTTTTT. Its protein is CASSEALVGTLGEKLFF.

The J gene is TRBJ1-2, the V gene TRBV2; the D gene is possibly TRBD1 (5 bases). V was trimmed by 7 bases and J by 2 bases, leaving 17 bases between them. This CDR3 contains 15 residues. In germline, CDR1 is SNHLY, CDR2 FYNNEI. The chain's CDR3 is CASIGTAQGNYGYTF. The CDR3 region has the DNA TGTGCCAGCATCGGTACGGCGCAGGGCAACTATGGCTACACCTTC.